This T cell receptor beta chain was recorded in a study of CD8+ T cells in alopecia areata. Overall study: Treated patients were dosed with oral tofacitinib, taking 5 to 10 mg twice daily.

Treatment in this sample: oral pan-JAK inhibitor, 5-10 mg twice daily. The authors extracted RNA and reverse transcribed it into cDNA as the sequencing template. Sequenced by immunoSEQ multiplex PCR; TCRdb stores in-frame clones only, minus some. Counted here are 110,000 or so clones, roughly 63% occurring once; the ten biggest clones make up about 31%. Per germline, CDR1 SNHLY and CDR2 FYNNEI. V was shortened by 4 bases and J by 3 bases, with 9 bases between the two germline ends. The CDR3 is 13 amino acids. A few counts support this clone. Antigen unknown. Whole-study results and caveats: Tofacitinib produced a significant decrease in scalp clonality and in expanded CD8+ clones among the top 100. Besides other cells, scalp samples also yield sequences of resident alphabeta T cells from normal skin. Between patients, shared TCR sequences were less clear than in mice. This was possibly due in part to HLA diversity in the patient population.

This chain connects TRBV2 to TRBJ2-5; D possibly corresponds to TRBD1 (6 bases). Sequences were derived from CD8+ T cells sorted from blood, sampled at week 4, from a patient treated with tofacitinib. The TCR was taken from a human donor with alopecia areata. The CDR3 here is CASSVDREETQYF. Written as DNA, the CDR3 is TGTGCCAGCAGTGTGGACAGAGAAGAGACCCAGTACTTC.